This T cell receptor (beta chain) was documented in a study of PD-1 blockade in classical Hodgkin lymphoma. Sequenced by immunoSEQ multiplex PCR; TCRdb stores in-frame clones only, minus some. The sample contains over 15,000 clones, roughly 88% of which appear only once. Germline loops: CDR1 SGHRS, CDR2 YFSETQ. CDR3 length: 15 residues. Trimming shortened V by 4 bases and J by 1 base, and 14 bases separated the two germline ends. All the patients suffered relapse after autologous stem cell transplantation, and brentuximab vedotin exposure differed. This sample comprised peripheral blood mononuclear cells (PBMCs), obtained before the second cycle of nivolumab. J is TRBJ2-5 and V is TRBV5-1; maybe TRBD1 (6 bases). This TCR was sampled from a human donor with classical Hodgkin lymphoma. CDR3: CASSEFTGLQETQYF. CDR3 DNA: TGCGCCAGCAGCGAATTCACAGGGCTCCAAGAGACCCAGTACTTC.